The 16 T cell receptor beta chains below were found in one sample sequenced in a study of blood T cell repertoires in COVID-19. The method was immunoSEQ multiplex PCR; TCRdb's version includes in-frame clones alone and lacks a portion of them. The sample yields about 140,000 clones, just over 85% seen once. The sample consisted of peripheral blood. All receptors come from a woman aged 55-70 years with acute or convalescent COVID-19.

The rearrangement links TRBV3-1 (or the pseudogene TRBV3-2) to TRBJ2-2; TRBD2 agrees at 7 bases. The CDR3 has 12 amino acids. V shed 2 bases and J 15 bases; nucleotides not matched to a gene: 6. Germline CDR1 is LGHDT and CDR2 is YNNKEL (reference sequence). DNA for the CDR3: TGTGCCAGCAGCCAACTTGACAGCGGGGTGTTTTTT. Translating gives CASSQLDSGVFF.

The chain uses TRBV11-3 and TRBJ2-5; TRBD2 matches at 15 bases. The trim removed 4 bases at V and 4 bases at J, leaving 1 base unmatched. The CDR3 consists of 15 residues. Germline CDR1 SGHNT, CDR2 YENEEA. CDR3 residues: CASSSGLAGGETQYF. In DNA form, the CDR3 reads TGTGCCAGCAGCTCGGGACTAGCGGGGGGAGAGACCCAGTACTTC.

In DNA, the CDR3 is TGCGCCAGCAGCTCCGGGATTTCGAGCACAGATACGCAGTATTTT. It specifies CASSSGISSTDTQYF. The chain links TRBV4-1 to TRBJ2-3; possibly TRBD2 for D (5 bases). CDR1 and CDR2 (germline): MGHRA, YSYEKL. This CDR3 is built from 15 residues. Trimming removed 5 bases at V and 0 bases at J, with 12 bases between.

V usage is TRBV19 and J usage is TRBJ1-1; 10 positions agree with TRBD1. The trim removed 1 base at V and 5 bases at J, leaving 4 bases unmatched. CDR1 is LNHDA, CDR2 SQIVND, per germline (reference sequence). The CDR3 consists of 15 residues. The CDR3 DNA sequence: TGTGCCAGTAGTATAGGTGGACAGGGGGAAACTGAAGCTTTCTTT. This encodes CASSIGGQGETEAFF.

Only one count was recorded for this clone. The rearrangement joins TRBV5-4 to TRBJ1-5; D is possibly TRBD1 (5 bases). The CDR3 sequence is 15 residues long. V lost 4 bases to trimming and J lost 5 bases, with 16 bases between them. Per germline, CDR1 SGHNT and CDR2 YYREEE (reference sequence). DNA for the CDR3: TGTGCCAGCAGCCCCCGCCCAGGGCTCGATCAGCCCCAGCATTTT. Translating it yields CASSPRPGLDQPQHF.

This clone has just one count. This chain links TRBV7-6 with TRBJ2-5; D is perhaps TRBD1 (6 bases). The V and J ends lost 1 base and 4 bases respectively, with 13 bases between them. Germline assignment: CDR1 SGHVS and CDR2 FNYEAQ. The length of the CDR3 is 15 residues. CDR3 in DNA: TGTGCCAGCAGCTTAGGAGTGGCAGGGGCAGAGACCCAGTACTTC. It yields the protein CASSLGVAGAETQYF.

V and J are TRBV13 and TRBJ1-6; 10 bases align to TRBD1. The germline CDR1 and CDR2 sequences are PRHDT and FYEKMQ (reference sequence). The ends lost 4 bases at V and 10 bases at J; junction bases unmatched: 13. The CDR3 has 17 amino acids. The CDR3 DNA is TGTGCCAGCAGCTCAACAAGGGACAGGGGAGTTGGGTCACCCCTCCACTTT. Its protein is CASSSTRDRGVGSPLHF.

J is TRBJ2-5 and V is TRBV7-9; 8 nucleotides agree with TRBD1. Germline assignment: CDR1 SEHNR and CDR2 FQNEAQ (reference sequence). The CDR3 consists of 14 residues. The V gene end was trimmed by 4 bases and the J gene end by 5 bases; junction bases not matched to a gene: 6. The CDR3 coding sequence is TGTGCCAGCAGCTCGAGACAGGGGAGGGAGACCCAGTACTTC. Translated, it gives CASSSRQGRETQYF.

The CDR3 sequence: CASSWTGSYEQYF. The CDR3 DNA reads as TGTGCCAGCAGCTGGACAGGGTCCTACGAGCAGTACTTC. J is TRBJ2-7 and V is TRBV7-2; 8 bases are shared with TRBD1. The CDR3 spans 13 residues. CDR1 is SGHTA and CDR2 is FQGNSA in the germline V gene. Unmatched junction bases numbered 0, after V lost 4 bases and J lost 1 base.

V gene TRBV30 combines with J gene TRBJ1-3; 8 positions agree with TRBD1. Unmatched junction bases numbered 15, after V lost 4 bases and J lost 10 bases. Germline loops: CDR1 GTSNPN, CDR2 SVGIG (reference sequence). The CDR3 loop spans 15 amino acids. CDR3 nucleotides: TGTGCCTGGATGAAAAGGGACAGGCGGGGAGGTACCATATATTTT. It specifies CAWMKRDRRGGTIYF.

The chain is built from TRBV12-2 and TRBJ1-3. TRBV12-2 is given as a pseudogene. The CDR3 has 16 amino acids. Written as DNA, the CDR3 is TGTGCAAGTCGCTTAGTTCTGGAGGGCGCTGGAAACACCATATATTTT. It translates to CASRLVLEGAGNTIYF.

This clone was counted a single time. This chain connects TRBV5-8 to TRBJ1-2; tentatively, D is TRBD1 (6 bases). CDR1 is SGHTS and CDR2 is YDEGEE in the germline V gene. The CDR3 length is 15 residues. V lost 4 bases, J lost 5 bases, and 18 bases lay in between. The CDR3: CASSPAGATGYGYTF. CDR3 nucleotide sequence: TGTGCCAGCAGCCCGGCGGGGGCCACGGGGTATGGCTACACCTTC.

This clone was seen only a few times. This chain connects TRBV20-1 to TRBJ1-6; TRBD1 is a possible D gene (5 bases). The V and J ends lost 5 bases and 8 bases respectively, with 16 bases between them. The germline gives CDR1 DFQATT, CDR2 SNEGSKA (reference sequence). This CDR3 region has 14 residues. This CDR3 is CSAGAPGGDSPLHF. For the CDR3, the DNA is TGCAGTGCTGGTGCTCCGGGAGGGGATTCACCCCTCCACTTT.

This clone showed up just a few times. V usage is TRBV6-2 or TRBV6-3 and J usage is TRBJ2-7; 11 positions agree with TRBD2. V shed 4 bases, J shed 6 bases, and the junction held 11 bases outside the gene matches. This CDR3 spans 16 amino acids. Looked up from germline, CDR1 is MNHEY and CDR2 is SVGEGT. The CDR3 DNA reads as TGTGCCAGCAGTTTAGACCTAGCGGGGGGTCGAGGCGAGCAGTACTTC. The encoded protein is CASSLDLAGGRGEQYF.

CDR3 DNA: TGTGCCAGCAGCCCCGACAGGGACAATTCACCCCTCCACTTT. Translating it yields CASSPDRDNSPLHF. This chain joins TRBV7-9 and TRBJ1-6; 7 nucleotides align to TRBD1. J gave up 7 bases and V 5 bases, and 5 bases lay outside the gene matches. This CDR3 contains 14 residues. Per the germline V gene, CDR1 is SEHNR and CDR2 is FQNEAQ (reference sequence).

The gene calls are TRBV7-2 and TRBJ2-4, with D possibly TRBD1 on 6 matching bases. Trimming took 1 base from V and 5 from J, leaving 12 bases between them. Germline V gene lookup returns CDR1 SGHTA and CDR2 FQGNSA. The CDR3 totals 15 residues. Here the CDR3 reads CASSLGQGPENIQYF. The CDR3 DNA follows: TGTGCCAGCAGCTTAGGTCAGGGGCCCGAAAACATTCAGTACTTC.